This T cell receptor beta chain was identified during a study of neurological immune-mediated disorders. Time point: longitudinal time-point 3. Trimming took 2 bases from V and 4 from J, leaving 8 bases between them. The CDR3 consists of 13 residues. Using its own MiXCR run on the 5' RACE reads, TCRdb lists one record per CDR3 protein. The sample consists of around 51,000 distinct CDR3 sequences, roughly 12% of them appearing once. This clonotype has at least ten counts. The TCR originated in a male donor with HTLV-1-associated myelopathy (HAM/TSP). V gene TRBV12-3 or TRBV12-4 combines with J gene TRBJ1-2; D gene ambiguous. The specimen was PBMCs. For the CDR3, the DNA is TGTGCCAGCAGTTTACAGGAGCTCTATGGCTACACCTTC. Protein: CASSLQELYGYTF.